This passage covers 25 T cell receptor beta chains from one sample sequenced in a study of shared clonotypes between healthy human individuals. Clones were sequenced by immunoSEQ multiplex PCR, and TCRdb holds only the in-frame ones, with some missing. The sample lists some 510,000 clones; approximately 79% were seen once. The sample comprised PBMCs. Receptor source: a woman in her forties in good health. Some clones in this sample may be carry-over from other donors' samples.

This clone appeared once. The chain has TRBV29-1 and TRBJ2-7; D could derive from TRBD1 or TRBD2 (5 bases each). This CDR3 spans 14 amino acids. V was trimmed by 3 bases and J by 2 bases, leaving 14 bases between them. Per the germline V gene, CDR1 is SQVTM and CDR2 is ANQGSEA. CDR3 nucleotides: TGCAGCGTTGAGAGGGACGGAGGAACCTACGAGCAGTACTTC. Its translation: CSVERDGGTYEQYF.

The chain uses TRBV7-3 and TRBJ2-7; D call uncertain. The CDR3 is made up of 15 amino acids. Trimming removed 4 bases at V and 6 bases at J, with 19 bases between. The germline V gene encodes CDR1 SGHTA and CDR2 FQGTGA. In DNA form, the CDR3 reads TGTGCCAGCAGCTCCGCCCTGGGTACCCTCTCCGAGCAGTACTTC. Translation: CASSSALGTLSEQYF.

This chain connects TRBV2 to TRBJ2-1, with a tentative D call TRBD1 (6 bases). The CDR3 runs to 15 residues. CDR1 SNHLY and CDR2 FYNNEI come from the germline V gene. The V and J ends lost 6 bases and 7 bases respectively, with 19 bases between them. CDR3: CASSAPGAATNEQFF. Here the CDR3 DNA reads TGTGCCAGCAGCGCCCCAGGGGCCGCTACTAATGAGCAGTTCTTC. Full variable domain (missing parts from reference TRBV2 and TRBJ2-1): EPEVTQTPSHQVTQMGQEVILRCVPISNHLYFYWYRQILGQKVEFLVSFYNNEISEKSEIFDDQFSVERPDGSNFTLKIRSTKLEDSAMYFCASSAPGAATNEQFFGPGTRLTVL.

The V call is TRBV6-5, the J call TRBJ2-7, with no clear D. Trimming removed 2 bases at V and 0 bases at J, with 11 bases between. Germline V CDR1 and CDR2: MNHEY, SVGAGI. The CDR3 runs 15 residues. The CDR3 region is CASSYRVASSYEQYF. CDR3 nucleotide sequence: TGTGCCAGCAGTTACAGGGTTGCGAGCTCCTACGAGCAGTACTTC.

This chain joins TRBV5-1 and TRBJ2-7, with D perhaps TRBD1 or TRBD2 (7 bases each). CDR3 size: 17 residues. Trimming shortened V by 4 bases and J by 5 bases, and 25 bases separated the two germline ends. CDR1 is SGHRS and CDR2 is YFSETQ in the germline V gene. CDR3 amino acids: CASSRGQTSRRGDEQYF. CDR3 bases: TGCGCCAGCAGCCGGGGACAGACTAGCCGACGAGGGGACGAGCAGTACTTC. The variable domain in full, completed from reference TRBV5-1 and TRBJ2-7, reads KAGVTQTPRYLIKTRGQQVTLSCSPISGHRSVSWYQQTPGQGLQFLFEYFSETQRNKGNFPGRFSGRQFSNSRSEMNVSTLELGDSALYLCASSRGQTSRRGDEQYFGPGTRLTVT.

This clone was detected only a few times. The gene calls are TRBV5-1 and TRBJ2-5, with TRBD1 as a possible D gene (7 bases). The V end lost 0 bases, the J end lost 2 bases, and 17 bases lay between the germline ends. Per germline, CDR1 SGHRS and CDR2 YFSETQ. This CDR3 is 17 amino acids long. CDR3: CASSLGGTAVGQETQYF. CDR3 nucleotides: TGCGCCAGCAGCTTGGGCGGGACAGCAGTTGGACAAGAGACCCAGTACTTC.

The J gene is TRBJ1-1, the V gene TRBV5-4; D is possibly TRBD1 (5 bases). This CDR3 is built from 14 residues. Germline V CDR1 and CDR2: SGHNT, YYREEE (reference sequence). Trimming cost V 8 bases and J 3 bases, with 17 bases left between them. The CDR3 DNA reads TGTGCCAGTCAGGGAATCAGGAAGGACACTGAAGCTTTCTTT. It encodes CASQGIRKDTEAFF.

The chain uses TRBV2 and TRBJ2-7, with a possible D match to TRBD2 (6 bases). CDR1 and CDR2 (germline): SNHLY, FYNNEI. The CDR3 is made up of 17 amino acids. V lost 3 bases and J lost 0, with 18 bases in between. CDR3 in DNA: TGTGCCAGCAGTGACCTAGTTAGCGGAGGGAGCTCCTACGAGCAGTACTTC. The encoded protein is CASSDLVSGGSSYEQYF.

The CDR3 DNA follows: TGTGCCAGCAGTTACTCGAAGGGGGTTACCTACGAGCAGTACTTC. Translated, it gives CASSYSKGVTYEQYF. The genes are TRBV6-6 and TRBJ2-7; a weak D match, TRBD1 (6 bases). Deletions cut 0 bases from V and 2 bases from J, with 11 bases between. Germline CDR1 reads MNHNY; CDR2 reads SVGAGI (reference sequence). This CDR3 has 15 amino acids.

This clone has a handful of counts. The rearrangement uses TRBV6-1 and TRBJ1-1; D gene ambiguous. This CDR3 contains 14 residues. CDR1 and CDR2 from the germline V gene are MNHNS and SASEGT. V gave up 3 bases and J gave up 0 bases, with 8 bases separating them. CDR3 protein: CASSDRFLNTEAFF. DNA for the CDR3: TGTGCCAGCAGTGACCGTTTCTTGAACACTGAAGCTTTCTTT.

Comments on this clone: This is likely an artifact of a read error, given a far larger clone one base away. The sample holds other DNA sequences that translate to the same CDR3. The V and J genes are TRBV6-1 and TRBJ2-1; D remains ambiguous. This CDR3 is 13 amino acids long. The germline V gene encodes CDR1 MNHNS and CDR2 SASEGT. Deletions cut 0 bases from V and 7 bases from J, with 7 bases between. The CDR3 DNA sequence: TGTGCCAGCAGTGAAGCTGTCGAGAATGAGCAGTTCTTC. Translating gives CASSEAVENEQFF.

This clone occurred once. V usage is TRBV10-3 and J usage is TRBJ2-6; 13 nucleotides match TRBD2. In germline, CDR1 is ENHRY, CDR2 SYGVKD. Unmatched junction bases numbered 9, after V lost 8 bases and J lost 2 bases. This CDR3 spans 18 amino acids. The CDR3 bases are TGTGCCATCCAGGGAGCCGGGACTAGCGGGACTGGGGCCAACGTCCTGACTTTC. Amino acids: CAIQGAGTSGTGANVLTF.

The genes are TRBV30 and TRBJ1-4, with 10 bases that match TRBD1. V dropped 2 bases and J dropped 0; count of bases not matched to a gene: 3. This CDR3 is built from 16 residues. The V gene's germline CDR1 is GTSNPN and CDR2 SVGIG (reference sequence). CDR3 region: CAWSTGQGATNEKLFF. The CDR3 coding sequence is TGTGCCTGGAGTACCGGACAGGGGGCAACTAATGAAAAACTGTTTTTT. Full variable domain (missing parts from reference TRBV30 and TRBJ1-4): SQTIHQWPATLVQPVGSPLSLECTVEGTSNPNLYWYRQAAGRGLQLLFYSVGIGQISSEVPQNLSASRPQDRQFILSSKKLLLSDSGFYLCAWSTGQGATNEKLFFGSGTQLSVL.

The chain joins TRBV29-1 to TRBJ2-1; 8 bases are a match to TRBD2. Trimming cost V 6 bases and J 9 bases; bases outside gene matches: 4. The CDR3 is 11 amino acids. The germline CDR1 and CDR2 sequences are SQVTM and ANQGSEA. CDR3 loop: CSVAGAGEQFF. CDR3 bases: TGCAGCGTAGCGGGAGCCGGTGAGCAGTTCTTC.

V is TRBV21-1 and J is TRBJ2-7; the table's D gene call, TRBD2, was not cross checked with the DNA. TRBV21-1 counts as a pseudogene. The CDR3 runs 17 residues. The CDR3 DNA sequence: TGTGCCAGCAGCAAAGGGGTAGCGGTCTACAGCTCCTACGAGCAGTACTTC. Encoded protein: CASSKGVAVYSSYEQYF.

The chain couples TRBV10-3 to TRBJ2-2; 10 bases line up with TRBD2. V dropped 0 bases and J dropped 6; count of bases not matched to a gene: 7. The germline V gene encodes CDR1 ENHRY and CDR2 SYGVKD. The CDR3 totals 17 residues. In DNA form, the CDR3 reads TGTGCCATCAGTGAGTCTGGTAGCGGGAGGTTCGCCGGGGAGCTGTTTTTT. It is translated as CAISESGSGRFAGELFF.

Concerning this clone itself: Compared with germline, one end of the junction differs, possibly owing to a read error. The chain employs TRBV4-1 and TRBJ2-7; D unclear. CDR3 size: 13 residues. Germline V gene sequence: CDR1 MGHRA, CDR2 YSYEKL. CDR3 loop: CASSQLAIGEQYF. CDR3 nucleotide sequence: TGCGCTAGCAGCCAATTGGCCATTGGCGAGCAGTACTTC.

This clone was seen more than once but under ten times. Additional DNA sequences in this sample encode the identical CDR3. This chain links TRBV2 with TRBJ2-1; 10 bases are shared with TRBD2. This CDR3 has 14 residues. The V gene's germline CDR1 is SNHLY and CDR2 FYNNEI. With V trimmed by 4 bases and J by 3 bases, 0 bases remained unmatched. This CDR3 is CASSGTSGYNEQFF. In DNA, the CDR3 is TGTGCCAGCAGTGGGACTAGCGGCTACAATGAGCAGTTCTTC. The whole variable domain, filled in from reference TRBV2 and TRBJ2-1, reads EPEVTQTPSHQVTQMGQEVILRCVPISNHLYFYWYRQILGQKVEFLVSFYNNEISEKSEIFDDQFSVERPDGSNFTLKIRSTKLEDSAMYFCASSGTSGYNEQFFGPGTRLTVL.

This chain links TRBV9 with TRBJ2-3; D is ambiguous. Trimming took 4 bases from V and 5 from J, leaving 14 bases between them. The CDR3 is 14 residues long. Germline CDR1 and CDR2: SGDLS and YYNGEE. The CDR3 reads CASSPTPGQDTQYF. CDR3 bases: TGTGCCAGCAGCCCGACCCCGGGCCAAGATACGCAGTATTTT.

The chain couples TRBV7-9 to TRBJ1-2; the D is unclear. Germline V gene sequence: CDR1 SEHNR, CDR2 FQNEAQ (reference sequence). This CDR3 spans 15 amino acids. Trimming left V 3 bases short and J 0 bases short, with 11 bases between. The CDR3 DNA sequence: TGTGCCAGCAGCTTGGTCGTGGGAGCTAACTATGGCTACACCTTC. This translates into CASSLVVGANYGYTF.

The DNA of the CDR3 is TGCGCCAGCAGCCAAGTCCAACTAACCAACTACGAGCAGTACTTC. Protein product: CASSQVQLTNYEQYF. The chain links TRBV4-1 to TRBJ2-7; D remains unclear. The CDR3 is 15 amino acids. Germline V gives CDR1 MGHRA, CDR2 YSYEKL. The V and J ends lost 1 base and 3 bases respectively, with 13 bases between them.

The sample holds one count of this clone. This chain connects TRBV6-7 to TRBJ2-7; TRBD1 might be the D (6 bases). TRBV6-7 is an ORF; its function is uncertain. V was trimmed by 2 bases and J by 3 bases, leaving 11 bases between them. The CDR3 consists of 14 residues. CDR3 coding DNA: TGTGCCAGCAGTTACAAGGACAGTTACTACGAGCAGTACTTC. It encodes CASSYKDSYYEQYF.

In its sample, this clone was seen many times. This chain joins TRBV9 and TRBJ2-7; TRBD1 might be the D (6 bases). CDR3 length equals 12 residues. Germline lookup yields CDR1 SGDLS and CDR2 YYNGEE. V dropped 4 bases and J dropped 7 bases, with 12 bases sitting between them. The chain's CDR3 is CASSPGAGEQYF. Written as DNA, the CDR3 is TGTGCCAGCAGCCCAGGGGCCGGTGAGCAGTACTTC.

The chain uses TRBV6-6 and TRBJ1-5, with TRBD1 matching 7 bases. This CDR3 contains 16 residues. Germline V gene data show CDR1 as MNHNY and CDR2 as SVGAGI (reference sequence). V lost 2 bases to trimming and J lost 4 bases; unmatched junction nucleotides: 8. This CDR3 reads CASSYGDRERNQPQHF. CDR3 DNA: TGTGCCAGCAGTTACGGAGACAGGGAGAGGAATCAGCCCCAGCATTTT.

Ten or more counts support this clone. V gene TRBV4-3 combines with J gene TRBJ1-1, with D tentatively TRBD1 (5 bases). Deletions cut 3 bases from V and 5 bases from J, with 13 bases between. The CDR3 length is 14 residues. Germline loops: CDR1 LGHNA, CDR2 YSLEER. CDR3 in amino acids: CASSHPIRETEAFF. CDR3 in DNA: TGCGCCAGCAGCCATCCTATCAGGGAAACTGAAGCTTTCTTT.